The 24 T cell receptor beta chains below come from one sample, sequenced in a study of T cells in Graves' hyperthyroidism and ophthalmopathy. Amplified TCR beta CDR3 regions came from RNA transcripts. In the first-round RT-PCR of the TCR CDR3, the HTBI primer set was used. TCRdb reprocessed the multiplex PCR reads via MiXCR and lists one record per CDR3 protein. The sample records 640,000 or so distinct CDR3 sequences, about 15% being singletons. The sample was blood. The receptors were gathered from a woman aged 40 to 55 with Graves' ophthalmopathy.

This clonotype showed up many times. The V gene is TRBV20-1, the J gene TRBJ1-3; a possible D gene is TRBD1 (5 bases). The CDR3 length is 17 residues. Germline CDR1 and CDR2: DFQATT and SNEGSKA (reference sequence). V lost 0 bases and J 0 bases, leaving 15 bases between the germline ends. In DNA, the CDR3 is TGCAGTGCTAGAGAACAACGGGACTACCGCTCTGGAAACACCATATATTTT. Protein sequence: CSAREQRDYRSGNTIYF.

The sample holds many counts of this clonotype. The chain combines TRBV28 with TRBJ1-2; 11 nucleotides line up with TRBD1. V shed 6 bases and J 7 bases; nucleotides not matched to a gene: 7. The CDR3 runs to 14 residues. The germline CDR1 and CDR2 sequences are MDHEN and SYDVKM. In DNA, the CDR3 is TGTGCCAGCAGGGGGACAGGGGGAGTACGTGGCTACACCTTC. Translating gives CASRGTGGVRGYTF.

To note about this clonotype: A much larger clone sits a single nucleotide away, making a read error possible. Here the CDR3 omits its conserved ending phenylalanine or tryptophan, so a read error is the likely source. V gene TRBV20-1 combines with J gene TRBJ2-7; 13 bases fit TRBD2. The CDR3 loop spans 15 amino acids. The trim removed 3 bases at V and 2 bases at J, leaving 4 bases unmatched. Germline lookup yields CDR1 DFQATT and CDR2 SNEGSKA (reference sequence). The CDR3 sequence is CSARRTSGGPYEQYL. DNA for the CDR3: TGCAGTGCTAGGAGGACTAGCGGGGGCCCCTACGAGCAGTACCTC.

This clonotype was seen ten or more times. This chain joins TRBV14 and TRBJ2-5; D is possibly TRBD1 (6 bases). The CDR3 has 15 amino acids. Trimming took off 0 bases at V and 2 bases at J, with 10 bases between the two ends. CDR1 SGHDN and CDR2 FVKESK come from the germline V gene. The CDR3 reads CASSQEVQGQETQYF. The CDR3 nucleotides are TGTGCCAGCAGCCAAGAGGTCCAGGGGCAAGAGACCCAGTACTTC.

This clonotype appeared once. This rearrangement joins TRBV30 to TRBJ1-1, with TRBD1 matching over 7 bases. Trimming cost V 5 bases and J 5 bases; bases outside gene matches: 5. CDR3 length: 12 residues. CDR1 and CDR2 from the germline V gene are GTSNPN and SVGIG (reference sequence). This chain's CDR3 is CAWLTGKTEAFF. CDR3 in DNA: TGTGCCTGGTTGACAGGGAAGACTGAAGCTTTCTTT.

The rearrangement links TRBV4-1 to TRBJ2-2; no reliable D call. The CDR3 is made up of 15 amino acids. The germline V gene has CDR1 MGHRA and CDR2 YSYEKL. Trimming stripped 2 bases from V and 9 bases from J, with 16 bases between. CDR3 in amino acids: CASSQLVAGRRELFF. As DNA, the CDR3 is TGCGCCAGCAGCCAACTCGTCGCCGGAAGGAGGGAGCTGTTTTTT.

This clonotype was picked up many times. The chain couples TRBV12-3 or TRBV12-4 to TRBJ2-3; D gene unclear. The V and J ends lost 6 bases and 0 bases respectively, with 13 bases between them. The CDR3 covers 15 residues. The CDR3 protein is CASRLGSTSTDTQYF. Written as DNA, the CDR3 is TGTGCCAGCAGACTCGGGTCAACTAGCACAGATACGCAGTATTTT.

The V and J genes are TRBV12-3 or TRBV12-4 and TRBJ1-1, with D possibly being TRBD1 (5 bases). The length of the CDR3 is 12 residues. V gave up 7 bases and J gave up 6 bases, with 12 bases separating them. CDR3 sequence: CASTLPGPEAFF. The DNA for the CDR3 is TGTGCCAGCACCCTTCCGGGACCTGAAGCTTTCTTT.

This clonotype has more than one count but fewer than ten. The gene calls are TRBV29-1 and TRBJ2-7; TRBD2 is a possible D gene (6 bases). Between the trimmed V and J ends, which lost 6 bases and 10 bases, there was a span of 25 bases. CDR3 length: 14 amino acids. Germline lookup yields CDR1 SQVTM and CDR2 ANQGSEA. This CDR3 is CSVTSGLITERQYF. CDR3 DNA: TGCAGCGTAACTTCGGGACTCATTACCGAGAGACAGTACTTC.

The rearrangement links TRBV6-1 to TRBJ1-2; TRBD1 aligns across 8 bases. CDR3 size: 16 residues. V dropped 5 bases and J dropped 6; count of bases not matched to a gene: 14. Per the germline V gene, CDR1 is MNHNS and CDR2 is SASEGT. The CDR3 DNA reads as TGTGCCAGCAGTCCATCCGGCGGACAGGGCTTACATGGCTACACCTTC. This gives the protein CASSPSGGQGLHGYTF.

This chain links TRBV4-1 with TRBJ2-7, with 7 bases that match TRBD1. With V trimmed by 3 bases and J by 3 bases, 8 bases remained unmatched. Germline CDR1 is MGHRA and CDR2 is YSYEKL. CDR3 length: 15 amino acids. As DNA, the CDR3 is TGCGCCAGCAGCCAGGACGGGACAGCCTTCTACGAGCAGTACTTC. Amino acids: CASSQDGTAFYEQYF.

This clonotype occurred many times. The CDR3 loop is CAAGTSGSLGLYEQYF. CDR3 coding DNA: TGTGCCGCAGGGACTAGCGGGAGCCTGGGTCTTTACGAGCAGTACTTC. The rearrangement links TRBV19 to TRBJ2-7, with 14 nucleotides matching TRBD2. The J segment lost 4 bases and the V segment lost 11 bases, leaving 13 bases of the junction unmatched. Per germline, CDR1 LNHDA and CDR2 SQIVND (reference sequence). This CDR3 is built from 16 residues.

The chain carries TRBV20-1 and TRBJ2-3; 10 bases map to TRBD2. Per the germline V gene, CDR1 is DFQATT and CDR2 is SNEGSKA (reference sequence). The CDR3 has 16 amino acids. The J segment lost 4 bases and the V segment lost 0 bases, leaving 7 bases of the junction unmatched. CDR3 sequence: CSARDVEREGADTQYF. CDR3 sequence (DNA): TGCAGTGCTAGAGATGTTGAGCGGGAGGGAGCAGATACGCAGTATTTT.

This chain joins TRBV29-1 and TRBJ2-2; D is uncertain. This CDR3 is built from 14 residues. The germline gives CDR1 SQVTM, CDR2 ANQGSEA. Trimming removed 4 bases at V and 5 bases at J, with 14 bases between. The CDR3 DNA follows: TGCAGCGTTGTGGAGATCCCTGAAACCGGGGAGCTGTTTTTT. It encodes CSVVEIPETGELFF.

This clonotype was seen only a few times. Compared with germline, one end of the junction differs, possibly owing to a read error. V is TRBV5-1 and J is TRBJ2-2; a weak D match, TRBD1 (6 bases). Germline values: CDR1 SGHRS, CDR2 YFSETQ. The CDR3 consists of 19 residues. The CDR3 loop is CASSYDVTGPIANTGELLF. The CDR3 nucleotides are TGCGCCAGCAGCTACGACGTCACAGGGCCGATAGCGAACACCGGGGAGCTGCTTTTT.

This clonotype was observed at least ten times. The chain carries TRBV10-2 and TRBJ2-5; TRBD1 agrees at 9 bases. Losses at the gene ends were 6 bases for V and 3 bases for J; bases not matched to a gene: 8. The CDR3 contains 15 residues. CDR1 WSHSY and CDR2 SAAADI come from the germline V gene. The DNA for the CDR3 is TGCGCCAGCAGGAGAGGGACAGGGCTTGAAGAGACCCAGTACTTC. Amino acid sequence: CASRRGTGLEETQYF.

At least ten counts were recorded for this clonotype. The chain joins TRBV6-1 to TRBJ2-5, with TRBD1 identical over 8 bases. Trimming removed 6 bases from V and 5 bases from J; junction bases left unmatched: 11. The CDR3 runs 15 residues. The germline V gene encodes CDR1 MNHNS and CDR2 SASEGT. DNA of the CDR3: TGTGCCAGCAGGCTGGGACAGGCCCCGCAGGAGACCCAGTACTTC. Translated, it gives CASRLGQAPQETQYF.

The chain carries TRBV12-3 or TRBV12-4 and TRBJ1-1; weak D call: TRBD1 (5 bases). The CDR3 has 15 residues. Trimming removed 4 bases from V and 7 bases from J, with 19 bases in between. CDR3 nucleotide sequence: TGTGCCAGCAGTTCCGGGACGGGGGGTTACGGTGAAGCTTTCTTT. It specifies CASSSGTGGYGEAFF.

This chain joins TRBV27 and TRBJ2-4; 10 bases fit TRBD1. V lost 0 bases, J lost 3 bases, and 8 bases stayed unmatched. Germline loops: CDR1 MNHEY, CDR2 SMNVEV (reference sequence). CDR3 size: 18 residues. In nucleotides, the CDR3 is TGTGCCAGCAGTTTATCGGGGACAGGGGTTTCAGGCAAAAACATTCAGTACTTC. It specifies CASSLSGTGVSGKNIQYF.

This clonotype was counted only a few times. The CDR3 nucleotides read TGCAGTGCTAGAGTCGGCGGGACAGAGACCCAGTACTTC. Its protein product is CSARVGGTETQYF. The V call is TRBV20-1, the J call TRBJ2-5; tentative D call: TRBD2 (6 bases). Per the germline V gene, CDR1 is DFQATT and CDR2 is SNEGSKA (reference sequence). The V end was cut by 1 base, the J end by 4 bases, with 10 bases between. The CDR3 is made up of 13 amino acids.

This clonotype came up a few times. V gene TRBV9 combines with J gene TRBJ2-7; 8 nucleotides agree with TRBD1. The germline gives CDR1 SGDLS, CDR2 YYNGEE. The CDR3 has 14 amino acids. The V and J ends lost 4 bases and 6 bases, in that order; junction bases with no gene match: 9. CDR3 amino acids: CASSNTGQASEQYF. In nucleotides, the CDR3 is TGTGCCAGCAGCAACACGGGACAGGCGAGCGAGCAGTACTTC.

This clonotype was seen at least ten times. The J gene is TRBJ1-2, the V gene TRBV7-9, with 12 bases identical to TRBD1. Looked up from germline, CDR1 is SEHNR and CDR2 is FQNEAQ (reference sequence). The V gene end was trimmed by 5 bases and the J gene end by 9 bases; junction bases not matched to a gene: 10. CDR3 length equals 15 residues. CDR3 protein: CASSVPGTGGSSYTF. The CDR3 DNA reads TGTGCCAGCAGCGTACCCGGGACAGGGGGCTCAAGCTACACCTTC.

The chain recombines TRBV7-2 with TRBJ1-2; D is unresolved. The length of the CDR3 is 12 residues. V was pared by 6 bases and J by 8 bases, with 13 bases between. CDR1 SGHTA and CDR2 FQGNSA come from the germline V gene. CDR3: CASSMDAMGYTF. CDR3 nucleotide sequence: TGTGCCAGCAGTATGGACGCGATGGGCTACACCTTC.

V gene TRBV27 combines with J gene TRBJ2-2; a possible D gene is TRBD2 (6 bases). Trimming removed 3 bases at V and 6 bases at J, with 14 bases between. CDR1 MNHEY and CDR2 SMNVEV come from the germline V gene (reference sequence). CDR3 size: 15 residues. The CDR3 DNA reads TGTGCCAGCAGTTTTGTGCTAAGGAGGGCCGGGGAGCTGTTTTTT. It specifies CASSFVLRRAGELFF.